One sample yielded the 10 T cell receptor beta chains listed below, sequenced in a study of neurological immune-mediated disorders. TCRdb recomputed calls from the 5' RACE reads with MiXCR, one row per CDR3 protein. The data contain about 70,000 distinct CDR3 sequences, 2.5% to 3.5% of them seen just once; the ten biggest clones take up more than 4.5%. Sequenced input: PBMCs. The origin of the receptors is a woman aged 45-65 years with multiple sclerosis.

This clonotype has a count of ten or more. The CDR3 bases are TGTGCCAGCAGCTTTCGGAGGGCCGGTGAGCATGAGCAGTTCTTC. It encodes CASSFRRAGEHEQFF. The chain links TRBV7-2 to TRBJ2-1; tentatively, D is TRBD2 (6 bases). V lost 3 bases to trimming and J lost 8 bases, with 17 bases between them. This CDR3 has 15 residues. Germline V gene lookup returns CDR1 SGHTA and CDR2 FQGNSA.

This clonotype was observed many times. The CDR3 sequence is CSADYNEQFF. The CDR3 DNA follows: TGCAGTGCAGATTACAATGAGCAGTTCTTC. The gene calls are TRBV20-1 and TRBJ2-1; D ambiguous. Germline CDR1 reads DFQATT; CDR2 reads SNEGSKA (reference sequence). V was cut by 6 bases and J by 4 bases, with 4 bases left in between. This CDR3 region has 10 residues.

This clonotype has ten or more counts. The V and J genes are TRBV6-2 or TRBV6-3 and TRBJ2-1, with 15 positions matching TRBD2. V dropped 2 bases and J dropped 0; count of bases not matched to a gene: 2. The length of the CDR3 is 18 residues. Germline CDR1 reads MNHEY; CDR2 reads SVGEGT. In DNA form, the CDR3 reads TGTGCCAGCAGTTACGGACTAGCGGGGGGGTACTCCTACAATGAGCAGTTCTTC. Its protein is CASSYGLAGGYSYNEQFF.

The table lists this clonotype with many counts. This chain uses TRBV5-1 with TRBJ1-1, with D uncertain. V shed 0 bases and J shed 2 bases, with 8 bases lying between them. The CDR3 is 14 residues long. CDR1 SGHRS and CDR2 YFSETQ come from the germline V gene. DNA for the CDR3: TGCGCCAGCAGCTTGGGGAGAGCAAACACTGAAGCTTTCTTT. It translates to CASSLGRANTEAFF.

In its sample, this clonotype was seen a few times. A much larger clone differs from this one at a single base, so this may be a read error. The chain has TRBV12-3 or TRBV12-4 and TRBJ1-4; D call uncertain. The CDR3 is made up of 11 amino acids. This chain's CDR3 is CDSSLGGPVFF. CDR3 sequence (DNA): TGTGACAGCAGTTTAGGAGGGCCCGTGTTTTTT.

This clonotype was seen more than once but under ten times. The CDR3 reads CSASPGTFGYGYTF. The DNA of the CDR3 is TGCAGTGCTAGTCCTGGGACATTTGGCTATGGCTACACCTTC. This chain connects TRBV20-1 to TRBJ1-2; a weak D match, TRBD1 (6 bases). The CDR3 spans 14 residues. V dropped 3 bases and J dropped 4 bases, with 15 bases sitting between them. Germline CDR1 reads DFQATT; CDR2 reads SNEGSKA (reference sequence).

This clonotype came up many times. The chain joins TRBV6-6 to TRBJ1-4; a possible D gene is TRBD1 (6 bases). Deletions cut 7 bases from V and 7 bases from J, with 16 bases between. The CDR3 is 14 residues long. CDR1 and CDR2 (germline): MNHNY, SVGAGI (reference sequence). CDR3 residues: CASTQTGTSEKLFF. The CDR3 nucleotides read TGTGCCAGCACCCAAACCGGGACAAGTGAAAAACTGTTTTTT.

Ten or more counts support this clonotype. V usage is TRBV7-9 and J usage is TRBJ2-7; tentatively, D is TRBD1 (6 bases). This CDR3 is built from 14 residues. Germline CDR1 and CDR2: SEHNR and FQNEAQ (reference sequence). V was cut by 3 bases and J by 2 bases, with 11 bases left in between. CDR3 protein: CASSFDRSTYEQYF. CDR3 nucleotide sequence: TGTGCCAGCAGCTTCGACAGGTCTACCTACGAGCAGTACTTC.

This clonotype was detected many times. This rearrangement joins TRBV7-3 to TRBJ2-1, with 11 bases identical to TRBD2. J lost 7 bases, V lost 5 bases, and 13 bases had no gene match. This CDR3 contains 17 residues. Germline loops: CDR1 SGHTA, CDR2 FQGTGA. In DNA form, the CDR3 reads TGTGCCAGCAGCCCCGGTGGGGTCCTAGCGGGAGGTAATGAGCAGTTCTTC. Amino acids: CASSPGGVLAGGNEQFF.

This clonotype showed up many times. The chain joins TRBV20-1 to TRBJ1-5; tentatively, D is TRBD1 (6 bases). Trimming pared 6 bases from V and 6 bases from J, leaving 12 bases between. From germline, CDR1 is DFQATT and CDR2 SNEGSKA (reference sequence). This CDR3 has 12 residues. The CDR3 loop reads CSAIAGAQPQHF. As DNA, the CDR3 is TGCAGTGCCATCGCGGGGGCTCAGCCCCAGCATTTT.